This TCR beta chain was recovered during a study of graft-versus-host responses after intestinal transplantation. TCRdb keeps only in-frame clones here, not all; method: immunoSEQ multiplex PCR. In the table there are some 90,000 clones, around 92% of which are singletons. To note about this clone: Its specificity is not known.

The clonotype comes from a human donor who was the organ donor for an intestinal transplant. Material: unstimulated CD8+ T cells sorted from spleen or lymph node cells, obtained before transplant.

The CDR3 coding sequence is TGTGCCAGCAAACCCTCGACAGGTAGCAATCAGCCCCAGCATTTT. Amino acid sequence: CASKPSTGSNQPQHF. J is TRBJ1-5 and V is TRBV27; possibly TRBD1 for D (6 bases). CDR1 and CDR2 (germline): MNHEY, SMNVEV (reference sequence). Trimming shortened V by 7 bases and J by 0 bases, and 13 bases separated the two germline ends. This CDR3 is built from 15 residues.